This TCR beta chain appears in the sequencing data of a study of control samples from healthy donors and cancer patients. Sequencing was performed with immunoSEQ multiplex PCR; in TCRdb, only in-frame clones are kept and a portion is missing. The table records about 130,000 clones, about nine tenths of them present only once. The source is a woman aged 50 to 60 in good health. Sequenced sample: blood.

In nucleotides, the CDR3 is TGCGCCTCAGAAGGGAGTTCCTATGGCTACACCTTC. It encodes CASEGSSYGYTF. This sequence joins TRBV10-2 and TRBJ1-2; D remains ambiguous. Germline lookup yields CDR1 WSHSY and CDR2 SAAADI. V lost 11 bases and J 4 bases, leaving 14 bases between the germline ends. This CDR3 has 12 residues.